The 13 T cell receptor beta chains listed next were all sequenced from one sample in a study of cytomegalovirus exposure and HLA in healthy donors. This PCR relied on a set of 60 Vbeta primers and 13 Jbeta primers. Produced via immunoSEQ multiplex PCR; TCRdb's table is partial and in-frame only. The table lists around 94,000 clones, more than 75% of them singletons. The specimen was PBMCs. These receptors were obtained from a human donor in good health.

This chain connects TRBV19 to TRBJ1-3, with TRBD1 matching 8 bases. The CDR3 consists of 14 residues. Germline loops: CDR1 LNHDA, CDR2 SQIVND (reference sequence). V was pared by 6 bases and J by 1 base, with 2 bases of the junction left unmatched. In DNA, the CDR3 is TGTGCCAGTAGGAGGGACAGGTCTGGAAACACCATATATTTT. Translating it yields CASRRDRSGNTIYF.

The chain is built from TRBV30 and TRBJ1-1; perhaps TRBD1 as D (5 bases). This CDR3 is built from 11 residues. V was pared by 5 bases and J by 6 bases, with 10 bases between. Germline values: CDR1 GTSNPN, CDR2 SVGIG (reference sequence). The CDR3 nucleotides read TGTGCCTGGGGTGGGGGAGCTGAAGCTTTCTTT. It encodes CAWGGGAEAFF.

The V call is TRBV11-2, the J call TRBJ2-7, with D uncertain. Trimming shortened V by 1 base and J by 2 bases, and 12 bases separated the two germline ends. Germline CDR1 SGHAT, CDR2 FQNNGV. The CDR3 runs to 15 residues. The CDR3 reads CASSLVVFNPYEQYF. CDR3 nucleotide sequence: TGTGCCAGCAGCTTAGTAGTGTTTAACCCCTACGAGCAGTACTTC.

This clone has only one observation. The chain is built from TRBV29-1 and TRBJ2-3; the D gene is possibly TRBD2 (6 bases). This CDR3 has 13 residues. In germline, CDR1 is SQVTM, CDR2 ANQGSEA. Between the trimmed V and J ends, which lost 3 bases and 4 bases, there was a span of 11 bases. CDR3 bases: TGCAGCGTTGAGGAGGGGCAGGCAGATACGCAGTATTTT. Translating gives CSVEEGQADTQYF.

This clone was seen just once. The chain carries TRBV9 and TRBJ2-1; no reliable D call. The ends were cut back, 5 bases at V and 0 bases at J, with 12 bases in the middle. Germline CDR1 and CDR2: SGDLS and YYNGEE. The CDR3 has 15 residues. The CDR3 protein is CASSPATSSYNEQFF. The CDR3 coding sequence is TGTGCCAGCAGTCCCGCAACGAGCTCCTACAATGAGCAGTTCTTC.

V is TRBV27 and J is TRBJ2-7; TRBD2 aligns across 11 bases. After removal of 4 bases from V and 6 bases from J, the junction contained 11 bases not matched to a gene. The germline V gene encodes CDR1 MNHEY and CDR2 SMNVEV (reference sequence). CDR3 size: 16 residues. DNA of the CDR3: TGTGCCAGCAGTTCGGGACTAGCGGCACTCCCCCGCGAGCAGTACTTC. As protein: CASSSGLAALPREQYF.

V usage is TRBV2 and J usage is TRBJ2-7, with 10 positions matching TRBD1. The germline gives CDR1 SNHLY, CDR2 FYNNEI. The CDR3 has 13 residues. J was trimmed by 4 bases and V by 7 bases; bases with no gene match: 4. The CDR3 sequence is CASTRDRGYEQYF. The CDR3 DNA follows: TGTGCCAGCACGCGGGACAGGGGTTACGAGCAGTACTTC.

This clone has a handful of counts. The CDR3 bases are TGTGCCAGCAGCGTAGCTACTAAAACTAGCGGATTAGGGGCCGGGGAGCTGTTTTTT. This sequence encodes CASSVATKTSGLGAGELFF. The chain is built from TRBV9 and TRBJ2-2, with TRBD2 identical over 8 bases. Trimming cost V 0 bases and J 6 bases; bases outside gene matches: 16. This CDR3 region has 19 residues. The germline V gene has CDR1 SGDLS and CDR2 YYNGEE.

The chain links TRBV27 to TRBJ1-4; 9 bases agree with TRBD1. Germline CDR1 is MNHEY and CDR2 is SMNVEV (reference sequence). V shed 0 bases and J 3 bases; nucleotides not matched to a gene: 5. The length of the CDR3 is 17 residues. CDR3 nucleotide sequence: TGTGCCAGCAGTTTATCTAGGAGGGACAGGGCTAATGAAAAACTGTTTTTT. This sequence encodes CASSLSRRDRANEKLFF.

Remarks on this clone: The identical CDR3 is also encoded by other nucleotide sequences in the sample. The chain employs TRBV7-9 and TRBJ2-1; TRBD2 agrees at 12 bases. The CDR3 covers 15 residues. The V and J ends lost 5 bases and 7 bases, in that order; junction bases with no gene match: 6. CDR1 is SEHNR, CDR2 FQNEAQ, per germline (reference sequence). The CDR3 spells CASSTLAGGVNEQFF. The DNA for the CDR3 is TGTGCCAGCAGCACACTAGCGGGGGGTGTAAATGAGCAGTTCTTC.

In its sample, this clone was seen once. This chain links TRBV28 with TRBJ1-2; 7 bases match TRBD1. The CDR3 covers 15 residues. The J segment lost 8 bases and the V segment lost 7 bases, leaving 16 bases of the junction unmatched. Germline V gene lookup returns CDR1 MDHEN and CDR2 SYDVKM. The CDR3 nucleotides read TGTGCCAGCACTCTCAGACAGGGAAAGGAAAAAGGCTACACCTTC. Translation gives CASTLRQGKEKGYTF.

J is TRBJ2-1 and V is TRBV2, with D possibly TRBD2 on 5 matching bases. This CDR3 comprises 11 residues. V lost 6 bases, J lost 11 bases, and 11 bases lay in between. CDR1 SNHLY and CDR2 FYNNEI come from the germline V gene. The CDR3 reads CASREDRKQFF. DNA for the CDR3: TGTGCCAGCAGGGAGGACCGGAAGCAGTTCTTC. Combining the CDR3 with reference TRBV2 and TRBJ2-1 gives the whole variable domain EPEVTQTPSHQVTQMGQEVILRCVPISNHLYFYWYRQILGQKVEFLVSFYNNEISEKSEIFDDQFSVERPDGSNFTLKIRSTKLEDSAMYFCASREDRKQFFGPGTRLTVL.

V and J are TRBV4-2 and TRBJ2-3; TRBD2 matches at 7 bases. V lost 4 bases and J lost 0; bases outside the gene matches: 7. Germline CDR1 and CDR2: LGHNA and YNFKEQ. This CDR3 is 16 amino acids long. CDR3 residues: CASSLNRGVSTDTQYF. The CDR3 DNA follows: TGTGCCAGCAGCCTTAACCGGGGGGTTAGCACAGATACGCAGTATTTT.